These 19 T cell receptor beta chains were all obtained from the same sample, sequenced in a study of control samples from healthy donors and cancer patients. Clones were read by immunoSEQ multiplex PCR, and TCRdb kept only the in-frame ones, dropping some. The repertoire holds more than 95,000 clones, with 93% as singletons. Sequencing was done on a sample of blood. The receptors come from a man aged 25-45 years in good health.

The genes are TRBV28 and TRBJ1-1; 9 bases match TRBD1. From germline, CDR1 is MDHEN and CDR2 SYDVKM. J lost 4 bases, V lost 1 base, and 10 bases had no gene match. The CDR3 is 17 amino acids. The CDR3 DNA follows: TGTGCCAGCAGTTTATATTCCGGGGACAGGGCAACCACTGAAGCTTTCTTT. Protein sequence: CASSLYSGDRATTEAFF.

This clone was observed a single time. V usage is TRBV15 and J usage is TRBJ2-1; D is possibly TRBD2 (5 bases). Trimming cost V 0 bases and J 7 bases, with 7 bases left between them. Germline values: CDR1 LNHNV, CDR2 YYDKDF (reference sequence). This CDR3 contains 13 residues. The CDR3 bases are TGTGCCACCAGCAGAGATCGGAGGAATGAGCAGTTCTTC. This encodes CATSRDRRNEQFF.

This chain links TRBV19 with TRBJ1-2; possibly TRBD1 for D (5 bases). The CDR3 runs 13 residues. CDR1 is LNHDA, CDR2 SQIVND, per germline (reference sequence). Trimming removed 4 bases at V and 4 bases at J, with 10 bases between. The CDR3 DNA reads as TGTGCCAGTAGTAAAGACAGAGTCTATGGCTACACCTTC. This codes for CASSKDRVYGYTF.

The rearrangement links TRBV7-2 to TRBJ1-1; no reliable D call. This CDR3 is built from 13 residues. Germline V gene data show CDR1 as SGHTA and CDR2 as FQGNSA. V was cut by 3 bases and J by 4 bases, with 9 bases left in between. The CDR3 sequence is CASSLQGFTEAFF. The CDR3 coding sequence is TGTGCCAGCAGCTTGCAAGGGTTCACTGAAGCTTTCTTT.

CDR3 nucleotide sequence: TGTGCCAGCGCCGGGACGGCCTTCTCTGGGGCCAACGTCCTGACTTTC. It is translated as CASAGTAFSGANVLTF. This rearrangement joins TRBV9 to TRBJ2-6, with D possibly being TRBD1 or TRBD2 (5 bases each). This CDR3 comprises 16 residues. CDR1 and CDR2 from the germline V gene are SGDLS and YYNGEE. Trimming pared 7 bases from V and 0 bases from J, leaving 14 bases between.

The chain has TRBV5-1 and TRBJ2-3; no firm D call. CDR3 length equals 11 residues. Germline CDR1 and CDR2: SGHRS and YFSETQ. V lost 7 bases and J 0 bases, leaving 3 bases between the germline ends. CDR3 in DNA: TGCGCCAGCGTCAGCACAGATACGCAGTATTTT. Translated, it gives CASVSTDTQYF.

The CDR3 loop reads CASRDREGPKAFF. In DNA form, the CDR3 reads TGTGCCAGTCGGGACAGGGAGGGCCCAAAAGCTTTCTTT. The V call is TRBV19, the J call TRBJ1-1; 9 bases are a match to TRBD1. The CDR3 runs to 13 residues. Looked up from germline, CDR1 is LNHDA and CDR2 is SQIVND (reference sequence). Losses at the gene ends were 8 bases for V and 9 bases for J; bases not matched to a gene: 10. The whole variable domain, filled in from reference TRBV19 and TRBJ1-1, reads DGGITQSPKYLFRKEGQNVTLSCEQNLNHDAMYWYRQDPGQGLRLIYYSQIVNDFQKGDIAEGYSVSREKKESFPLTVTSAQKNPTAFYLCASRDREGPKAFFGQGTRLTVV.

J is TRBJ1-2 and V is TRBV10-3; the D gene is possibly TRBD1 (6 bases). The germline V and J ends were trimmed by 2 bases and 4 bases, with 14 bases remaining between them. Germline V CDR1 and CDR2: ENHRY, SYGVKD. The CDR3 sequence is 15 residues long. CDR3 DNA sequence: TGTGCCATCAGTGAGACCCGACAGGAAGTCTATGGCTACACCTTC. This encodes CAISETRQEVYGYTF.

The V call is TRBV6-5, the J call TRBJ1-4, with D hard to call. The V gene lost 7 bases and the J gene lost 8 bases, with 17 bases spanning the gap. Germline V gives CDR1 MNHEY, CDR2 SVGAGI. This CDR3 comprises 14 residues. DNA of the CDR3: TGTGCCAGCAAGAAACTCAGCAGGAAGGAAAAACTGTTTTTT. Translated: CASKKLSRKEKLFF.

The V gene is TRBV28, the J gene TRBJ2-4; TRBD2 matches 7 bases. V gave up 2 bases and J gave up 6 bases; unmatched junction bases: 1. Germline CDR1 is MDHEN and CDR2 is SYDVKM. The CDR3 is 13 residues long. Here the CDR3 DNA reads TGTGCCAGCAGTTTAGGGGGGGGAAACATTCAGTACTTC. This gives the protein CASSLGGGNIQYF.

The chain combines TRBV19 with TRBJ1-1; D unresolved. Germline V CDR1 and CDR2: LNHDA, SQIVND (reference sequence). The length of the CDR3 is 14 residues. The V and J ends lost 7 bases and 1 base respectively, with 13 bases between them. The CDR3 here is CASIPGVGNTEAFF. CDR3 sequence (DNA): TGTGCCAGTATCCCGGGAGTAGGGAACACTGAAGCTTTCTTT. Together with reference TRBV19 and TRBJ1-1, the CDR3 gives the full variable domain: DGGITQSPKYLFRKEGQNVTLSCEQNLNHDAMYWYRQDPGQGLRLIYYSQIVNDFQKGDIAEGYSVSREKKESFPLTVTSAQKNPTAFYLCASIPGVGNTEAFFGQGTRLTVV.

The rearrangement uses TRBV5-1 and TRBJ2-1; the match to TRBD2 covers 13 bases. The junction had 1 base not matched to a gene; V was cut back by 1 base and J by 6 bases. This CDR3 is 15 amino acids long. Germline-derived CDR1 and CDR2 are SGHRS and YFSETQ. The CDR3: CASSLRTSGSNEQFF. In DNA form, the CDR3 reads TGCGCCAGCAGCTTGAGGACTAGCGGGAGCAATGAGCAGTTCTTC.

The chain has TRBV5-5 and TRBJ1-4; weak D call: TRBD1 (6 bases). Germline V gene lookup returns CDR1 SGHKS and CDR2 YYEKEE (reference sequence). The CDR3 is made up of 15 amino acids. With 0 bases removed from V and 3 bases from J, the gap between germline ends came to 9 bases. This CDR3 reads CASSLGGGSNEKLFF. Written as DNA, the CDR3 is TGTGCCAGCAGCTTGGGTGGGGGCTCTAATGAAAAACTGTTTTTT.

The chain couples TRBV5-6 to TRBJ2-3, with D possibly matching TRBD1 (6 bases). The germline V and J ends were trimmed by 3 bases and 4 bases, with 12 bases remaining between them. The CDR3 runs to 14 residues. Germline V gene data show CDR1 as SGHDT and CDR2 as YYEEEE. The CDR3 protein is CASSYTGLADTQYF. The CDR3 bases are TGTGCCAGCAGCTACACAGGGTTGGCAGATACGCAGTATTTT. Drawing the rest from reference TRBV5-6 and TRBJ2-3, the complete variable domain is DAGVTQSPTHLIKTRGQQVTLRCSPKSGHDTVSWYQQALGQGPQFIFQYYEEEERQRGNFPDRFSGHQFPNYSSELNVNALLLGDSALYLCASSYTGLADTQYFGPGTRLTVL.

The V call is TRBV20-1, the J call TRBJ2-5; D uncertain. The germline CDR1 and CDR2 sequences are DFQATT and SNEGSKA (reference sequence). V was pared by 3 bases and J by 5 bases, with 16 bases between. CDR3 length: 14 amino acids. CDR3: CSASEGPKQETQYF. The CDR3 DNA sequence: TGCAGTGCTAGTGAAGGGCCAAAGCAGGAGACCCAGTACTTC.

The V and J genes are TRBV27 and TRBJ1-4; no definite D call. Trimming shortened V by 2 bases and J by 8 bases, and 9 bases separated the two germline ends. The CDR3 sequence is 13 residues long. Germline V gene sequence: CDR1 MNHEY, CDR2 SMNVEV (reference sequence). The CDR3 bases are TGTGCCAGCAGTTTAGGAGGAAGGGAAAAACTGTTTTTT. The encoded protein is CASSLGGREKLFF.

The table lists this clone with a count of one. V gene TRBV14 combines with J gene TRBJ1-1, with no clear D. The CDR3 has 13 residues. Deletions cut 1 base from V and 4 bases from J, with 7 bases between. Germline V gene data show CDR1 as SGHDN and CDR2 as FVKESK. CDR3 loop: CASSQVSTTEAFF. As DNA, the CDR3 is TGTGCCAGCAGCCAAGTTTCGACCACTGAAGCTTTCTTT.

V is TRBV13 and J is TRBJ1-3, with TRBD1 identical over 7 bases. Losses at the gene ends were 2 bases for V and 0 bases for J; bases not matched to a gene: 7. CDR1 PRHDT and CDR2 FYEKMQ come from the germline V gene (reference sequence). The CDR3 is made up of 17 amino acids. CDR3 in DNA: TGTGCCAGCAGCTTAAGACAGGGTAGGGCCTCTGGAAACACCATATATTTT. This encodes CASSLRQGRASGNTIYF. The full variable domain, in which reference TRBV13 and TRBJ1-3 provide the parts outside the CDR3, is AAGVIQSPRHLIKEKRETATLKCYPIPRHDTVYWYQQGPGQDPQFLISFYEKMQSDKGSIPDRFSAQQFSDYHSELNMSSLELGDSALYFCASSLRQGRASGNTIYFGEGSWLTVV.

The V and J genes are TRBV2 and TRBJ1-1; the D gene is possibly TRBD1 (5 bases). CDR3 length: 17 amino acids. CDR1 is SNHLY, CDR2 FYNNEI, per germline. Trimming took 6 bases from V and 1 from J, leaving 21 bases between them. The CDR3 DNA is TGTGCCAGCAGCCAGTTGGGGGTCCCCGGGGGGAACACTGAAGCTTTCTTT. Residues: CASSQLGVPGGNTEAFF.